Below, 14 T cell receptor beta chains from the same sample are listed, as sequenced in a study of cytomegalovirus exposure and HLA in healthy donors. Primers for the PCR totalled 60 Vbeta and 13 Jbeta. The repertoire was sequenced with immunoSEQ multiplex PCR; TCRdb's copy has only in-frame clones and lacks some. The table gives roughly 110,000 clones; the top ten clones make up about 4% of it. Sequencing used PBMCs. The source of these receptors is a young man in good health and CMV-seronegative.

The chain employs TRBV28 and TRBJ2-1, with 9 bases aligning to TRBD2. The V segment lost 3 bases and the J segment 2 bases; nucleotides outside the gene matches: 5. The CDR3 covers 16 residues. CDR1 and CDR2 (germline): MDHEN, SYDVKM. DNA for the CDR3: TGTGCCAGCAGTTTCATGGCGGGGGGGACCTACAATGAGCAGTTCTTC. Protein sequence: CASSFMAGGTYNEQFF.

This chain joins TRBV29-1 and TRBJ1-4; the D is unclear. V lost 0 bases, J lost 10 bases, and 12 bases lay in between. Germline V lookup: CDR1 SQVTM, CDR2 ANQGSEA. CDR3 length: 13 residues. The CDR3 region has the DNA TGCAGCGTTGAAGAGAGTCAGAGCGGAAAACTGTTTTTT. Amino acids: CSVEESQSGKLFF.

The V gene is TRBV6-5, the J gene TRBJ2-3; D gene unclear. The germline V gene encodes CDR1 MNHEY and CDR2 SVGAGI. The CDR3 loop spans 15 amino acids. The germline V and J ends were trimmed by 3 bases and 2 bases, with 12 bases remaining between them. The CDR3 DNA reads TGTGCCAGCAGTTATGGGCCTGAAATCACAGATACGCAGTATTTT. Translation gives CASSYGPEITDTQYF.

V and J are TRBV2 and TRBJ2-1, with 10 bases identical to TRBD2. The CDR3 totals 13 residues. Germline V lookup: CDR1 SNHLY, CDR2 FYNNEI. V shed 7 bases, J shed 7 bases, and the junction held 4 bases outside the gene matches. CDR3 residues: CASKRGGQNEQFF. The CDR3, as DNA: TGTGCCAGCAAGCGGGGGGGCCAGAATGAGCAGTTCTTC.

This chain joins TRBV19 and TRBJ2-1; unclear D gene. CDR3 size: 12 residues. Germline V gene sequence: CDR1 LNHDA, CDR2 SQIVND (reference sequence). V lost 5 bases and J lost 3, with 5 bases in between. CDR3 amino acids: CASSYSYNEQFF. The CDR3 coding sequence is TGTGCCAGTAGTTACAGCTACAATGAGCAGTTCTTC.

This chain connects TRBV30 to TRBJ2-5; D may be TRBD2 (5 bases). Matching the DNA end better, TRBJ2-7 makes the J call doubtful. This CDR3 contains 12 residues. The germline CDR1 and CDR2 sequences are GTSNPN and SVGIG (reference sequence). The CDR3 DNA reads TGTGCCTGGAGTCCCACGGGGAACGAGCAGTACTTC. Its translation: CAWSPTGNEQYF.

In the case of this clone: One junction end does not reproduce the germline sequence, and a read error may be involved. The J gene is TRBJ2-1, the V gene TRBV14; TRBD2 matches 11 bases. The CDR3 sequence is 15 residues long. Germline V gene lookup returns CDR1 SGHDN and CDR2 FVKESK. CDR3 nucleotides: TGTGCCAGCAGCGCTAGCGGGGGGCCAAACAATGAGCAGCTCTTC. This sequence encodes CASSASGGPNNEQLF. Complete variable domain (other parts from reference TRBV14 and TRBJ2-1): EAGVTQFPSHSVIEKGQTVTLRCDPISGHDNLYWYRRVMGKEIKFLLHFVKESKQDESGMPNNRFLAERTGGTYSTLKVQPAELEDSGVYFCASSASGGPNNEQLFGPGTRLTVL.

A note on this clone: The junction and the germline gene differ at one end; a read error may be behind it. The chain links TRBV19 to TRBJ1-4, with 9 bases that match TRBD1. The germline V gene has CDR1 LNHDA and CDR2 SQIVND (reference sequence). This CDR3 spans 14 amino acids. The CDR3 sequence is CASIPGQGVEKRFF. The CDR3 DNA follows: TGTGCCAGTATTCCGGGACAGGGTGTTGAAAAACGGTTTTTT. Complete variable domain (other parts from reference TRBV19 and TRBJ1-4): DGGITQSPKYLFRKEGQNVTLSCEQNLNHDAMYWYRQDPGQGLRLIYYSQIVNDFQKGDIAEGYSVSREKKESFPLTVTSAQKNPTAFYLCASIPGQGVEKRFFGSGTQLSVL.

CDR3 sequence: CASSIDPLGLASQYF. Written as DNA, the CDR3 is TGTGCCAGTAGTATAGACCCCCTCGGACTAGCATCCCAGTACTTC. The chain carries TRBV19 and TRBJ2-5; 8 bases agree with TRBD2. The CDR3 length is 15 residues. V was clipped by 0 bases and J by 9 bases; unmatched bases: 9. CDR1 is LNHDA, CDR2 SQIVND, per germline (reference sequence). Complete variable domain (other parts from reference TRBV19 and TRBJ2-5): DGGITQSPKYLFRKEGQNVTLSCEQNLNHDAMYWYRQDPGQGLRLIYYSQIVNDFQKGDIAEGYSVSREKKESFPLTVTSAQKNPTAFYLCASSIDPLGLASQYFGPGTRLLVL.

V gene TRBV6-1 combines with J gene TRBJ2-7; TRBD1 might be the D (5 bases). Germline V gene lookup returns CDR1 MNHNS and CDR2 SASEGT. The V and J ends lost 4 bases and 1 base respectively, with 11 bases between them. The CDR3 is made up of 14 amino acids. CDR3 nucleotide sequence: TGTGCCAGCAGTGCAAGGGGCTCGTCCTACGAGCAGTACTTC. It translates to CASSARGSSYEQYF.

The rearrangement links TRBV28 to TRBJ2-7; 7 bases are shared with TRBD1. This CDR3 is built from 14 residues. Trimming cost V 6 bases and J 3 bases; bases outside gene matches: 8. The germline CDR1 and CDR2 sequences are MDHEN and SYDVKM. The CDR3 region is CASRGSGTVYEQYF. In DNA, the CDR3 is TGTGCCAGCAGGGGGTCAGGGACAGTCTACGAGCAGTACTTC. The full variable domain, in which reference TRBV28 and TRBJ2-7 provide the parts outside the CDR3, is DVKVTQSSRYLVKRTGEKVFLECVQDMDHENMFWYRQDPGLGLRLIYFSYDVKMKEKGDIPEGYSVSREKKERFSLILESASTNQTSMYLCASRGSGTVYEQYFGPGTRLTVT.

For this clone: Other DNA variants within this sample encode the same CDR3. The chain recombines TRBV6-1 with TRBJ1-1; a weak D match, TRBD1 (5 bases). CDR3 size: 13 residues. V lost 2 bases, J lost 1 base, and 5 bases lay in between. Looked up from germline, CDR1 is MNHNS and CDR2 is SASEGT. The CDR3 DNA reads TGTGCCAGCAGTGAAACAGGGAACACTGAAGCTTTCTTT. The encoded protein is CASSETGNTEAFF.

The chain links TRBV30 to TRBJ1-2; D perhaps matches TRBD1 (6 bases). CDR1 is GTSNPN and CDR2 is SVGIG in the germline V gene (reference sequence). V was shortened by 0 bases and J by 3 bases, with 8 bases between the two germline ends. The CDR3 is 13 residues long. Here the CDR3 DNA reads TGTGCCTGGAGTGTGGCAGGGGACTATGGCTACACCTTC. It yields the protein CAWSVAGDYGYTF.

The chain employs TRBV29-1 and TRBJ2-5; D perhaps matches TRBD2 (5 bases). The germline V gene has CDR1 SQVTM and CDR2 ANQGSEA. The CDR3 consists of 13 residues. V shed 4 bases and J shed 4 bases, with 13 bases lying between them. CDR3 sequence (DNA): TGCAGCGTTGGGTTTGGAGGCGGAGAGACCCAGTACTTC. This encodes CSVGFGGGETQYF. Combining the CDR3 with reference TRBV29-1 and TRBJ2-5 gives the whole variable domain SAVISQKPSRDICQRGTSLTIQCQVDSQVTMMFWYRQQPGQSLTLIATANQGSEATYESGFVIDKFPISRPNLTFSTLTVSNMSPEDSSIYLCSVGFGGGETQYFGPGTRLLVL.